These 13 T cell receptor beta chains came from one sample sequenced in a study of blood T cells in healthy people across ages. Then a second PCR, running roughly 7 to 11 cycles, was carried out with a sample-barcoded 5' primer and a J-beta primer mix. From the 5' RACE reads, TCRdb called clonotypes with MiXCR, one entry per CDR3 protein. The table shows about 800,000 distinct CDR3 sequences, with more than 20% occurring only once. These data were likewise used in another study, on T cells of mothers and their children.

The sample taken for sequencing was blood. The receptors stem from a boy aged 5 to 17 in good health.

The rearrangement links TRBV12-3 or TRBV12-4 to TRBJ1-1, with D perhaps TRBD1 (5 bases). Between the trimmed V and J ends, which lost 2 bases and 4 bases, there was a span of 14 bases. This CDR3 has 15 amino acids. CDR3 sequence (DNA): TGTGCCAGCAGTTTATCCGCCTTTAGGGGCACTGAAGCTTTCTTT. Translated, it gives CASSLSAFRGTEAFF.

The rearrangement uses TRBV2 and TRBJ2-5, with a weak D call TRBD2 (6 bases). The J call may be faulty, since TRBJ2-7 better matches the DNA end. Germline V gene data show CDR1 as SNHLY and CDR2 as FYNNEI. The CDR3 has 14 amino acids. CDR3 residues: CASTGGYSSYEQYF. CDR3 nucleotide sequence: TGTGCCAGCACCGGAGGGTACAGCTCCTACGAGCAGTACTTC.

The chain employs TRBV5-1 and TRBJ2-4; 11 bases align to TRBD1. CDR1 and CDR2 from the germline V gene are SGHRS and YFSETQ. V dropped 3 bases and J dropped 9; count of bases not matched to a gene: 11. The CDR3 is 16 amino acids. CDR3 coding DNA: TGCGCCAGCAGCTCTCGTCCGGGACAGGGGGAGGCCATTCAGTACTTC. Its protein product is CASSSRPGQGEAIQYF.

This clonotype has a handful of counts. Relative to the germline gene, one junction end is altered; a read error may explain this. The chain employs TRBV12-3 or TRBV12-4 and TRBJ1-4; D is uncertain. This CDR3 comprises 11 residues. This CDR3 reads CASSLDEELFF. Written as DNA, the CDR3 is TGTGCCAGCAGTTTAGATGAAGAACTGTTTTTT.

This clonotype was picked up a small number of times. This chain connects TRBV10-2 to TRBJ1-2, with D possibly TRBD1 on 5 matching bases. Trimming pared 0 bases from V and 4 bases from J, leaving 15 bases between. This CDR3 region has 16 residues. The germline V gene encodes CDR1 WSHSY and CDR2 SAAADI. The CDR3 reads CASSESGGAGPYGYTF. The CDR3 nucleotides read TGCGCCAGCAGTGAGTCTGGAGGGGCAGGGCCCTATGGCTACACCTTC.

The chain employs TRBV20-1 and TRBJ2-5, with a weak D call TRBD1 (6 bases). Germline V gene sequence: CDR1 DFQATT, CDR2 SNEGSKA (reference sequence). The CDR3 is 14 residues long. Between the trimmed V and J ends, which lost 6 bases and 5 bases, there was a span of 19 bases. Written as DNA, the CDR3 is TGCAGTGCCGAAACCTACAGGGTTGGGGAGACCCAGTACTTC. Its translation is CSAETYRVGETQYF.

The sample holds a few counts of this clonotype. The V call is TRBV29-1, the J call TRBJ2-7; TRBD2 agrees at 9 bases. The junction had 6 bases not matched to a gene; V was cut back by 4 bases and J by 2 bases. Germline CDR1 and CDR2: SQVTM and ANQGSEA. This CDR3 has 14 residues. In DNA form, the CDR3 reads TGCAGCGTTGTGAGGGTAGCGGGAGCCTACGAGCAGTACTTC. Translated, it gives CSVVRVAGAYEQYF.

This clonotype was seen many times. The gene calls are TRBV10-3 and TRBJ2-5; D is possibly TRBD2 (6 bases). Germline V gene data show CDR1 as ENHRY and CDR2 as SYGVKD. Trimming removed 0 bases from V and 5 bases from J, with 10 bases in between. This CDR3 has 14 residues. CDR3 DNA sequence: TGTGCCATCAGTGAGTCCGGCGGGGAGGAGACCCAGTACTTC. This sequence encodes CAISESGGEETQYF.

This clonotype showed up just a few times. The chain uses TRBV4-3 and TRBJ2-2, with 7 nucleotides matching TRBD2. Germline values: CDR1 LGHNA, CDR2 YSLEER. This CDR3 comprises 15 residues. The trim removed 0 bases at V and 6 bases at J, leaving 4 bases unmatched. CDR3 region: CASSQDLGGAGELFF. The CDR3, as DNA: TGCGCCAGCAGCCAAGATCTGGGGGGGGCCGGGGAGCTGTTTTTT.

The gene calls are TRBV28 and TRBJ2-1, with 9 bases identical to TRBD1. Germline loops: CDR1 MDHEN, CDR2 SYDVKM. Unmatched junction bases numbered 8, after V lost 5 bases and J lost 6 bases. This CDR3 contains 15 residues. DNA for the CDR3: TGTGCCAGCAGTGCTTCCGGGACAGGGTCCAATGAGCAGTTCTTC. This sequence encodes CASSASGTGSNEQFF.

As regards this clonotype: The junction does not match germline at one end; this may be a read error. This rearrangement joins TRBV25-1 to TRBJ2-5, with no clear D. This CDR3 is built from 16 residues. Germline CDR1 and CDR2: MGHDK and SYGVNS. The CDR3 protein is CASSESGMGFQETHYF. CDR3 sequence (DNA): TGTGCCAGCAGTGAATCTGGAATGGGCTTCCAAGAGACCCACTACTTC.

The V gene is TRBV7-9, the J gene TRBJ2-5, with D unclear. The CDR3 is 15 residues long. V was clipped by 7 bases and J by 2 bases, with 17 bases between them. Germline V gene sequence: CDR1 SEHNR, CDR2 FQNEAQ (reference sequence). The CDR3 region has the DNA TGTGCCAGCACCGATACTCTAGGGCAGCAAGAGACCCAGTACTTC. Protein sequence: CASTDTLGQQETQYF. The entire variable domain, with the rest obtained from reference TRBV7-9 and TRBJ2-5, is as follows: DTGVSQNPRHKITKRGQNVTFRCDPISEHNRLYWYRQTLGQGPEFLTYFQNEAQLEKSRLLSDRFSAERPKGSFSTLEIQRTEQGDSAMYLCASTDTLGQQETQYFGPGTRLLVL.

The V and J genes are TRBV28 and TRBJ2-5, with 11 bases aligning to TRBD2. Trimming cost V 3 bases and J 2 bases; bases outside gene matches: 8. This CDR3 has 17 residues. Germline CDR1 MDHEN, CDR2 SYDVKM. The CDR3 spells CASSFIAGGGLQETQYF. Written as DNA, the CDR3 is TGTGCCAGCAGTTTTATAGCGGGGGGGGGCCTGCAAGAGACCCAGTACTTC.